This T cell receptor (beta chain) appears in the sequencing data of a study of blood T cell repertoires in COVID-19. Study-wide background: Collection of acute and convalescent COVID-19 samples took place in the United States, Italy and Spain. PBMCs, B-cell-depleted T cells, or T cells were the source of the cDNA or gDNA that made up the material.

The authors' processing: Reference gene primer amplification gave estimated nucleated cell counts. TCRdb keeps only in-frame clones here, not all; method: immunoSEQ multiplex PCR. Clone size and V and J calls were adopted from that table, with D and trimming inferred from the DNA. The data contain more than 55,000 clones, 70% to 85% of them singletons. The V end was cut by 8 bases, the J end by 0 bases, with 13 bases between. This CDR3 is built from 13 residues. From germline, CDR1 is SQVTM and CDR2 ANQGSEA. Sequencing was carried out using peripheral blood. The gene calls are TRBV29-1 and TRBJ1-1; D unclear. This clonotype was sampled from a human donor in a cohort sampled during active COVID-19. In DNA, the CDR3 is TGCAGCCCTGCTCGGGTCATGAACACTGAAGCTTTCTTT. This encodes CSPARVMNTEAFF.